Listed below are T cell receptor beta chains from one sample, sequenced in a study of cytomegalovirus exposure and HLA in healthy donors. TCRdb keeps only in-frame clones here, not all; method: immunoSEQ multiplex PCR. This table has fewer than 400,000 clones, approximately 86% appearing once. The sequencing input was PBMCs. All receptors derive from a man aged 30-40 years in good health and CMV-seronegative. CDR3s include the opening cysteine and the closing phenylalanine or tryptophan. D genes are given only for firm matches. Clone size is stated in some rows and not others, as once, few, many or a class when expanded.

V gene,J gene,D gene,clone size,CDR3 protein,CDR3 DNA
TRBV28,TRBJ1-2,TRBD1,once,CASRTGANYGYTF,TGTGCCAGCAGAACAGGGGCTAACTATGGCTACACCTTC
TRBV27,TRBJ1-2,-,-,CASSFGPNYGYTF,TGTGCCAGCAGTTTTGGCCCTAACTATGGCTACACCTTC
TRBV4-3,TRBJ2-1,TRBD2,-,CASSQDWSSGGPGNEQFF,TGCGCCAGCAGCCAAGATTGGAGTAGCGGGGGACCCGGGAATGAGCAGTTCTTC
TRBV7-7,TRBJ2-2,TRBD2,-,CASSPGREAANTGELFF,TGTGCCAGCAGCCCCGGGAGGGAGGCAGCGAACACCGGGGAGCTGTTTTTT
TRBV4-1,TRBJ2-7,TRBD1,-,CASSQADRGLLGQYF,TGCGCCAGCAGCCAAGCCGACAGGGGACTCCTTGGGCAGTACTTC
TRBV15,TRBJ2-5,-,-,CATSSFLGGAETQYF,TGTGCCACCAGCAGTTTTCTAGGGGGGGCCGAGACCCAGTACTTC
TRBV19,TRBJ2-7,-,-,CASSASSYEQYF,TGTGCCAGTAGTGCCAGCTCCTACGAGCAGTACTTC
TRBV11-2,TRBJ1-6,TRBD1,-,CASSPQGALGSPLHF,TGTGCCAGCAGCCCCCAGGGGGCGCTGGGTTCACCCCTCCACTTT
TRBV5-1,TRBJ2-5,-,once,CASSLPGEETQYF,TGCGCCAGCAGCTTGCCGGGGGAGGAGACCCAGTACTTC
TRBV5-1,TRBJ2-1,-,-,CASSLIIGPSYNEQFF,TGCGCCAGCAGCTTGATCATCGGTCCCTCCTACAATGAGCAGTTCTTC
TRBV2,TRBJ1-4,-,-,CASSEKESYMSNEKLFF,TGTGCCAGCAGTGAAAAAGAAAGTTACATGTCTAATGAAAAACTGTTTTTT
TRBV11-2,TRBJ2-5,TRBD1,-,CASSLDRGRGETQYF,TGTGCCAGCAGCTTAGATCGAGGCAGGGGGGAGACCCAGTACTTC
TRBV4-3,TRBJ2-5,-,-,CASSQLTGVSKETQYF,TGCGCCAGCAGCCAACTTACGGGGGTCTCAAAAGAGACCCAGTACTTC
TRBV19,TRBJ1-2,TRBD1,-,CASSPWSTGGGYTF,TGTGCCAGTAGCCCCTGGTCGACAGGGGGGGGCTACACCTTC
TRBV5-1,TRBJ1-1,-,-,CASSLVQVPNTEAFF,TGCGCCAGCAGCTTGGTTCAGGTGCCGAACACTGAAGCTTTCTTT
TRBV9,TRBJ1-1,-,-,CASNTLGGLNTEAFF,TGTGCCAGCAACACCCTCGGAGGGCTGAACACTGAAGCTTTCTTT
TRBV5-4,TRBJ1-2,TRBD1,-,CASSLGTFGTGGGYTF,TGTGCCAGCAGCTTGGGGACATTCGGGACAGGGGGTGGCTACACCTTC
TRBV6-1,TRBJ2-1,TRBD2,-,CASRASGGNEQFF,TGTGCCAGCAGGGCTAGCGGGGGGAATGAGCAGTTCTTC
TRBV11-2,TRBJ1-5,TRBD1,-,CASSLGRGQGRSSNQPQHF,TGTGCCAGCAGCTTAGGGCGAGGACAGGGGAGGAGTTCGAATCAGCCCCAGCATTTT
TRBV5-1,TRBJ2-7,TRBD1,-,CASSSIGTVEQYF,TGCGCCAGCAGCTCCATCGGGACAGTTGAGCAGTACTTC
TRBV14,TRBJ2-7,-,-,CASSQVRAYEQYF,TGTGCCAGCAGCCAAGTGCGCGCCTACGAGCAGTACTTC
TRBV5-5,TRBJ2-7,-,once,CASSFRDSPVYEQYF,TGTGCCAGCAGCTTCCGGGACTCCCCTGTCTACGAGCAGTACTTC
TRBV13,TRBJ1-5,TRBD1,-,CASSLRGQGISNQPQHF,TGTGCCAGCAGCTTAAGGGGACAGGGGATTAGCAATCAGCCCCAGCATTTT
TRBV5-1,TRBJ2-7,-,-,CASNALAGSSYEQYF,TGCGCCAGCAACGCGTTGGCAGGGTCTTCCTACGAGCAGTACTTC
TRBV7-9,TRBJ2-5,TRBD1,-,CASSVAGTENQETQYF,TGTGCCAGCAGCGTCGCCGGGACAGAGAATCAAGAGACCCAGTACTTC
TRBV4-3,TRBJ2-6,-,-,CASSQFISGANVLTF,TGCGCCAGCAGCCAATTTATTTCTGGGGCCAACGTCCTGACTTTC
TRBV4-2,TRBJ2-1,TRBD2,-,CASSQDPSGGAVWNEQFF,TGTGCCAGCAGCCAAGATCCTAGCGGGGGGGCAGTGTGGAATGAGCAGTTCTTC
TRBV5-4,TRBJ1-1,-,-,CASSQGGKNTEAFF,TGTGCCAGCAGCCAAGGGGGAAAAAACACTGAAGCTTTCTTT
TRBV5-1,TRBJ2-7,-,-,CASSLGFGSESEQYF,TGCGCCAGCAGCTTGGGGTTCGGCAGCGAGTCCGAGCAGTACTTC
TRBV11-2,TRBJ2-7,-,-,CASSLSGFGREQYF,TGTGCCAGCAGCTTATCGGGTTTCGGTCGCGAGCAGTACTTC
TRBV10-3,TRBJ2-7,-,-,CAIQVAYEQYF,TGTGCCATACAGGTTGCCTACGAGCAGTACTTC
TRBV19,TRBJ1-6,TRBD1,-,CASSILEGAGSPLHF,TGTGCCAGTAGTATTTTAGAGGGGGCCGGTTCACCCCTCCACTTT
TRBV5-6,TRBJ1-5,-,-,CASSFGGTSQPQHF,TGTGCCAGCAGCTTCGGGGGAACTTCACAGCCCCAGCATTTT
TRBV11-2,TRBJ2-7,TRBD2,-,CASNDASTGGTYEQYF,TGTGCCAGCAACGACGCGTCTACGGGGGGGACCTACGAGCAGTACTTC
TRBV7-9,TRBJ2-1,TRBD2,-,CASSPLLSGGIYGEQFF,TGTGCCAGCAGCCCACTACTGAGCGGGGGGATCTACGGGGAGCAGTTCTTC
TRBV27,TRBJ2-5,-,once,CASSFGGPQETQYF,TGTGCCAGCAGTTTCGGGGGACCTCAAGAGACCCAGTACTTC
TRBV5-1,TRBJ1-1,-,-,CASSPGGQATAEAFF,TGCGCCAGCAGCCCGGGGGGCCAAGCAACGGCTGAAGCTTTCTTT
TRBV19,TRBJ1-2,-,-,CASSIEQGVNYGYTF,TGTGCCAGTAGTATAGAACAGGGTGTCAACTATGGCTACACCTTC
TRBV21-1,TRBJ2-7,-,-,CASSCGDRGREQYF,TGTGCCAGCAGCTGTGGGGACAGGGGTCGGGAGCAGTACTTC
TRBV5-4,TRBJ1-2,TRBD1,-,CASSGRTGKVDGYTF,TGTGCCAGCAGCGGCAGGACAGGGAAGGTAGATGGCTACACCTTC
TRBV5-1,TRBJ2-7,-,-,CASRGTNGSSYEQYF,TGCGCCAGCCGCGGTACAAATGGGAGCTCCTACGAGCAGTACTTC
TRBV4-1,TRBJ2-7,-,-,CASSQDPSGRGFSSYEQYF,TGCGCCAGCAGCCAAGATCCGAGTGGAAGGGGCTTTAGCTCCTACGAGCAGTACTTC
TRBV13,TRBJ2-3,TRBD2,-,CASSLAGSGTDTQYF,TGTGCCAGCAGCCTAGCGGGGAGTGGCACAGATACGCAGTATTTT
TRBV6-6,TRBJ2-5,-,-,CASSYGRDTETQYF,TGTGCCAGCAGTTACGGCAGGGATACAGAGACCCAGTACTTC
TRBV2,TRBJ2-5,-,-,CASRESYSGFQETQYF,TGTGCCAGCAGGGAATCCTATAGCGGATTCCAAGAGACCCAGTACTTC
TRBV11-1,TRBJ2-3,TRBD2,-,CASSSTSGGLTDTQYF,TGTGCCAGCAGCTCAACTAGCGGGGGCTTAACGGATACGCAGTATTTT
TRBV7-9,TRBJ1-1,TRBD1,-,CASSDDRVNTEAFF,TGTGCCAGCAGCGACGACAGGGTTAACACTGAAGCTTTCTTT
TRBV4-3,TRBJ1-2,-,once,CASSQDQGHANYGYTF,TGCGCCAGCAGCCAAGATCAAGGACACGCTAACTATGGCTACACCTTC
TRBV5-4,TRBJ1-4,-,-,CASSVRTVATNEKLFF,TGTGCCAGCAGCGTCCGGACAGTTGCAACTAATGAAAAACTGTTTTTT
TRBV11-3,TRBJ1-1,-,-,CASSFAPQSEAFF,TGTGCCAGCAGCTTCGCCCCCCAGTCGGAAGCTTTCTTT
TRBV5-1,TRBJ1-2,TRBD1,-,CASTEGQGANYGYTF,TGCGCCAGCACCGAAGGACAGGGGGCTAACTATGGCTACACCTTC
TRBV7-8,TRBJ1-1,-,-,CASSSPDTNTEAFF,TGTGCCAGCAGCTCGCCGGACACGAACACTGAAGCTTTCTTT
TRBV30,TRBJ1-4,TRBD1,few,CAWSGRQGKLFF,TGTGCCTGGAGTGGCCGACAGGGGAAACTGTTTTTT
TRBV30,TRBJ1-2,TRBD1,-,CAWNQGAYGYTF,TGTGCCTGGAATCAGGGGGCTTATGGCTACACCTTC
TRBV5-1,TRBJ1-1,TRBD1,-,CASSVDRGNTEAFF,TGCGCCAGCAGCGTAGACAGGGGGAACACTGAAGCTTTCTTT
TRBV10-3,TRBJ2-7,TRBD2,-,CAISERRRGAYEQYF,TGTGCCATCAGTGAGAGGCGGCGGGGGGCCTACGAGCAGTACTTC